This TCR beta chain came from a study of CD8+ T cells in alopecia areata. Study findings and constraints: Lesional scalp displayed greater clonality than normal scalp, most notably in alopecia totalis/universalis. Scalp clonality and expanded CD8+ clones among the top 100 showed significant decreases with tofacitinib. Whereas mice showed it more clearly, TCR sharing across patients was murkier, possibly because of HLA.

A remark on this clone: Its antigen is not known.

TCR sequencing used cDNA made by reverse transcription of extracted RNA. The repertoire was sequenced with immunoSEQ multiplex PCR; TCRdb's copy has only in-frame clones and lacks some. The sample lists about 90,000 clones; 44% were seen once. Treatment given: oral pan-JAK inhibitor, 5-10 mg twice daily. The source material was CD8+ T cells sorted from blood, sampled at week 24, from a patient treated with tofacitinib. The sequence derives from a human donor with alopecia areata.

The CDR3 loop reads CASSQGAGTDTQYF. In DNA form, the CDR3 reads TGCGCCAGCAGCCAAGGTGCGGGCACAGATACGCAGTATTTT. The chain carries TRBV4-1 and TRBJ2-3; no clear D. Germline CDR1 MGHRA, CDR2 YSYEKL. The CDR3 consists of 14 residues. The V gene lost 1 base and the J gene lost 1 base, with 6 bases spanning the gap.